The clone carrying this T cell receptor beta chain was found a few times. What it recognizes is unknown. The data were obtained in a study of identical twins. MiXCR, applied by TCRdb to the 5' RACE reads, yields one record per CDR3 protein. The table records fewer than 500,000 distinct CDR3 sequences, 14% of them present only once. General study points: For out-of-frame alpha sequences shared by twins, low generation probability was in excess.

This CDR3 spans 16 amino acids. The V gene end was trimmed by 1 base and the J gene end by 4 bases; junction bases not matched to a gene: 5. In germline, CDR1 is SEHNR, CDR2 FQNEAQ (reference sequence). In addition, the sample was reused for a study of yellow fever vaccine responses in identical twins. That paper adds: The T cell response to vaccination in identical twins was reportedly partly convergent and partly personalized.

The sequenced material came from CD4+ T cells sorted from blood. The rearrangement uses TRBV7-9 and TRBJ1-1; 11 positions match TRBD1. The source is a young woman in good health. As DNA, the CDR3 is TGTGCCAGCAGCTTAGGAACCGGGACAGGGGGCACTGAAGCTTTCTTT. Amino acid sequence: CASSLGTGTGGTEAFF.